This TCR beta chain was retrieved from a study of human T cells and chemical hapten exposure. This clonotype was counted ten times or more. This CDR3 is 15 amino acids long. The V gene lost 2 bases and the J gene lost 3 bases, with 14 bases spanning the gap. From germline, CDR1 is SGHRS and CDR2 YFSETQ. A single record per CDR3 protein comes from TCRdb applying MiXCR to the RACE reads. Of 70,000 to 95,000 distinct CDR3 sequences in the sample, 6.5% to 8.5% are singletons; the top ten hold approximately 1.2%. This sample's time point: patch test 2, 6 weeks after DPC sensitization. Treatment denoted: therapeutic diphenylcyclopropenone sensitization with weekly scalp DPC.

This chain connects TRBV5-1 to TRBJ2-5, with D perhaps matching TRBD1 (6 bases). This receptor was identified in a woman aged 25 to 39 with alopecia areata. Some clones in this sample may be carry-over from other donors' samples. The sequencing here drew on whole blood, taken in connection with sensitization to the hapten diphenylcyclopropenone (DPC). The CDR3 sequence is CASSFGSGAKETQYF. DNA of the CDR3: TGCGCCAGCAGCTTCGGGTCAGGGGCAAAAGAGACCCAGTACTTC.